The clone carrying this T cell receptor beta chain is a singleton in its sample. The antigen is not known. The data are from a study of radiotherapy plus CTLA-4 blockade in lung cancer. For the study at large: Among enrolled patients, over 15% responded and 31% achieved disease control.

The trim removed 0 bases at V and 6 bases at J, leaving 0 bases unmatched. Looked up from germline, CDR1 is SGHNT and CDR2 is YYREEE (reference sequence). This CDR3 is 14 amino acids long. Notes on the study in general: After radiotherapy and ipilimumab, tumor-derived clones expanded in peripheral blood.

Some clones are missing from TCRdb's copy, which holds only in-frame ones; the method was immunoSEQ multiplex PCR. In the table there are about 49,000 clones, about 88% of which are singletons. The starting material was peripheral blood, obtained from a patient treated with radiotherapy plus ipilimumab. The clonotype comes from a human donor with non-small cell lung cancer whose response to radiotherapy plus ipilimumab could not be evaluated. This chain joins TRBV5-4 and TRBJ1-6, with TRBD1 matching over 7 bases. CDR3 sequence reads: CASSLGQGNSPLHF. The CDR3 nucleotides are TGTGCCAGCAGCTTGGGACAGGGTAATTCACCCCTCCACTTT.